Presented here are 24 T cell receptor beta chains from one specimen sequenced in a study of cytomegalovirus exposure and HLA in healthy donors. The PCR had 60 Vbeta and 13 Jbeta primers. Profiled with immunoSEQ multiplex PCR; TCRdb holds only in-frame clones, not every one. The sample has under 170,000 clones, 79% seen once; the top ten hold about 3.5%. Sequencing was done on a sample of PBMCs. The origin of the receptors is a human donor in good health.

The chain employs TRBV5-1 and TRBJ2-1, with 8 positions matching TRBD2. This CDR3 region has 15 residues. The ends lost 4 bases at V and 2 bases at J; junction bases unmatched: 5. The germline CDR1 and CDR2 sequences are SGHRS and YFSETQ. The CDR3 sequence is CASSREAGAYNEQFF. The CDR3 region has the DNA TGCGCCAGCAGCAGGGAAGCGGGAGCCTACAATGAGCAGTTCTTC.

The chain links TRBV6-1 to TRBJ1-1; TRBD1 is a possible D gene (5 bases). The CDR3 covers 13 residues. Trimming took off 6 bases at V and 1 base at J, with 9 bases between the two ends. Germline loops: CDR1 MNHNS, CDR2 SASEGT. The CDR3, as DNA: TGTGCCAGCAGGTTGACAGAGAACACTGAAGCTTTCTTT. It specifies CASRLTENTEAFF.

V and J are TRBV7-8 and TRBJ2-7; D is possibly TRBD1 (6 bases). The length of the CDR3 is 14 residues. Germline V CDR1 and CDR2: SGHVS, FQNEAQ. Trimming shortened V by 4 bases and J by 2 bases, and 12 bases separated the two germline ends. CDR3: CASSSDSDPYEQYF. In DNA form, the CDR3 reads TGTGCCAGCAGCTCGGACAGCGATCCCTACGAGCAGTACTTC.

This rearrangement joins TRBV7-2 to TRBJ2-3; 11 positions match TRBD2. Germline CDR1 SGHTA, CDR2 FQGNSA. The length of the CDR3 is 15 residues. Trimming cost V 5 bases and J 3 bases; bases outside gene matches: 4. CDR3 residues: CASSRRTSGTDTQYF. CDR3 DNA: TGTGCCAGCAGCCGACGGACTAGCGGGACAGATACGCAGTATTTT.

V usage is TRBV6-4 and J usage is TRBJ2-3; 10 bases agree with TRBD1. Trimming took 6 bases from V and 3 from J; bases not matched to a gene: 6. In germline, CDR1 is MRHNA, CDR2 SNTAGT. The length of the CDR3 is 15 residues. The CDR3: CASRARTGGTDTQYF. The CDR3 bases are TGTGCCAGCAGGGCAAGGACAGGGGGAACAGATACGCAGTATTTT.

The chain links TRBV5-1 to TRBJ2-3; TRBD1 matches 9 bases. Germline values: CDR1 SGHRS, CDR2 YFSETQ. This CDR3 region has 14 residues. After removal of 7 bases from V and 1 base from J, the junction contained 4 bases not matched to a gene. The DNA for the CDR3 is TGCGCCAGCGTACGGGACAGGGGCACAGATACGCAGTATTTT. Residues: CASVRDRGTDTQYF.

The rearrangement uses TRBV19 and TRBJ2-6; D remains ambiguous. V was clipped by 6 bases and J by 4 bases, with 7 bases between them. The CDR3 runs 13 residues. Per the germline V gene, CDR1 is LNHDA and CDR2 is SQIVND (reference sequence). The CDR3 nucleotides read TGTGCCAGTAGCACTACCGGGGCCAACGTCCTGACTTTC. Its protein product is CASSTTGANVLTF.

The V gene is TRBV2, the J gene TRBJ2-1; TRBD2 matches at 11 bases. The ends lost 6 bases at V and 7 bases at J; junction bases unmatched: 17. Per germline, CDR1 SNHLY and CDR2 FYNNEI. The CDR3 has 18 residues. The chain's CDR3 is CASSAELAGALIQNEQFF. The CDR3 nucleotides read TGTGCCAGCAGCGCGGAACTAGCGGGGGCCTTGATACAAAATGAGCAGTTCTTC.

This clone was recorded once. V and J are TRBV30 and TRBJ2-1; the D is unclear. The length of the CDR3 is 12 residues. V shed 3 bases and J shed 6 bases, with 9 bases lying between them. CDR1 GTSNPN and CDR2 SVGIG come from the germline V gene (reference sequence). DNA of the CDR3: TGTGCCTGGAGGCCCCCAGGCAATGAGCAGTTCTTC. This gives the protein CAWRPPGNEQFF.

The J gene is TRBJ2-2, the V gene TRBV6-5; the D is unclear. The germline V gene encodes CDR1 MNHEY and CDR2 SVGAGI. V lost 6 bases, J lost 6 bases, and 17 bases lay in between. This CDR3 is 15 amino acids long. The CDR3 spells CASSPTLNGPGELFF. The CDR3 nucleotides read TGTGCCAGCAGCCCAACCCTGAATGGGCCCGGGGAGCTGTTTTTT.

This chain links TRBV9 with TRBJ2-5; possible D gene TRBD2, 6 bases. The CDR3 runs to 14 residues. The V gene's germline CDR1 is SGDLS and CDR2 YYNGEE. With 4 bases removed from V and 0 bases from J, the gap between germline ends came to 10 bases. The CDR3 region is CASSPWDYQETQYF. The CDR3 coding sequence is TGTGCCAGCAGCCCATGGGACTACCAAGAGACCCAGTACTTC.

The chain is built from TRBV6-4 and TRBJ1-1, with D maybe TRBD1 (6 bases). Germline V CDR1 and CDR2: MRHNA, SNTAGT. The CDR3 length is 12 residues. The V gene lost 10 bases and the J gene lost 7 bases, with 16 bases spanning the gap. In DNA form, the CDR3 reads TGTGCCATCGTCCACAGGGTGGGTGAAGCTTTCTTT. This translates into CAIVHRVGEAFF.

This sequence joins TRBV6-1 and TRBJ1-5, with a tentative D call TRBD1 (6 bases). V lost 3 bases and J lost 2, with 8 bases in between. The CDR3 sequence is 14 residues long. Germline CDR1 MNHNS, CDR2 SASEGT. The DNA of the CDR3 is TGTGCCAGCAGTGACAGGGGAGGCAATCAGCCCCAGCATTTT. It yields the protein CASSDRGGNQPQHF.

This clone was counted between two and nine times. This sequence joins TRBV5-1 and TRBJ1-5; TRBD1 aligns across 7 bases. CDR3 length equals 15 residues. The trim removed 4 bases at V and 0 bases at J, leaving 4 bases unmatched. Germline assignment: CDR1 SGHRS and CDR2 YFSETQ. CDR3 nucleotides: TGCGCCAGCAGCCCGGGACAGAGTAGCAATCAGCCCCAGCATTTT. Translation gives CASSPGQSSNQPQHF.

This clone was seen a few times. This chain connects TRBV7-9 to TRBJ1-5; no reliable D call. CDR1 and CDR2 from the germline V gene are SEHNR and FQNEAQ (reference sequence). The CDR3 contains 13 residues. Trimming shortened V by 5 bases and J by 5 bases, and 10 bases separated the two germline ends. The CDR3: CASSLGSHQPQHF. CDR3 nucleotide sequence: TGTGCCAGCAGCCTTGGTAGTCATCAGCCCCAGCATTTT.

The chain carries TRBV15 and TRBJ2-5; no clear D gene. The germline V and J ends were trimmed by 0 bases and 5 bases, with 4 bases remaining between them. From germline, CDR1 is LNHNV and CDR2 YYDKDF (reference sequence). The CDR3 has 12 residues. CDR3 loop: CATSRDSETQYF. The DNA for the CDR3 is TGTGCCACCAGCAGAGATTCTGAGACCCAGTACTTC.

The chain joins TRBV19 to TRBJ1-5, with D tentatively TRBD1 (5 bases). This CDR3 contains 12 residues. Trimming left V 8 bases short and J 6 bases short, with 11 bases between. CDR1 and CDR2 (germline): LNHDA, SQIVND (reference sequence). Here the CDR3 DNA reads TGTGCCAGTGGCGGGAGGGGTCAGCCCCAGCATTTT. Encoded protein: CASGGRGQPQHF.

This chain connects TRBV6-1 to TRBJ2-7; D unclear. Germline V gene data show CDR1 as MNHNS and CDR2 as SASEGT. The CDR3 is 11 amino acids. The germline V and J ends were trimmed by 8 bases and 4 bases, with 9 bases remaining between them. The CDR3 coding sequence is TGTGCCAGCTTCAGGCAATACGAGCAGTACTTC. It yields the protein CASFRQYEQYF.

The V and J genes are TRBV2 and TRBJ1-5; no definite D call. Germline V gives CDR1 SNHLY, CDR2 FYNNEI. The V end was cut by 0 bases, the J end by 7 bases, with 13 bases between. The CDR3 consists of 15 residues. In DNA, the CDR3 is TGTGCCAGCAGTGAAGCTGGATGGCAGGCCCAGCCCCAGCATTTT. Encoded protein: CASSEAGWQAQPQHF.

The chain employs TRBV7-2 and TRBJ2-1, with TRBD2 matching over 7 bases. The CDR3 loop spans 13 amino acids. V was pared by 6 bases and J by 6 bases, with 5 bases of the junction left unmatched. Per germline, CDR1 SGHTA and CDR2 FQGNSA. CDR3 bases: TGTGCCAGCAGGGCTAGCGGTCTCAATGAGCAGTTCTTC. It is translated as CASRASGLNEQFF.

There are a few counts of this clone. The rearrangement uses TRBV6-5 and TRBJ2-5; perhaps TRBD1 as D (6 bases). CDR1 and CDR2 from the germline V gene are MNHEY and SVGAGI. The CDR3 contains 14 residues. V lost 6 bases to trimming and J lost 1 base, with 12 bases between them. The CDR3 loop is CASRTRTVQETQYF. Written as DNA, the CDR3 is TGTGCCAGCAGAACCCGGACAGTCCAAGAGACCCAGTACTTC.

This CDR3 is CASSLLLPGTSGRKEETQYF. CDR3 in DNA: TGTGCCAGCAGTCTGCTTCTCCCCGGGACTAGCGGGAGGAAGGAAGAGACCCAGTACTTC. The chain carries TRBV28 and TRBJ2-5, with 15 bases lining up with TRBD2. The CDR3 has 20 residues. V lost 5 bases to trimming and J lost 3 bases; unmatched junction nucleotides: 16. The germline V gene has CDR1 MDHEN and CDR2 SYDVKM. The full variable domain, with the rest looked up from reference TRBV28 and TRBJ2-5, is DVKVTQSSRYLVKRTGEKVFLECVQDMDHENMFWYRQDPGLGLRLIYFSYDVKMKEKGDIPEGYSVSREKKERFSLILESASTNQTSMYLCASSLLLPGTSGRKEETQYFGPGTRLLVL.

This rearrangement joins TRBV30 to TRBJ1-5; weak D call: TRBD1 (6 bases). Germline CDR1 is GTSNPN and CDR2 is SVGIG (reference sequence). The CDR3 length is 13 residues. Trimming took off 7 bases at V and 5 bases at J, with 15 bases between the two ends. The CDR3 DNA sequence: TGTGCCTCCAGGGGAGCCGAGGATCAGCCCCAGCATTTT. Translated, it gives CASRGAEDQPQHF. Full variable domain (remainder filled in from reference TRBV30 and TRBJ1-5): SQTIHQWPATLVQPVGSPLSLECTVEGTSNPNLYWYRQAAGRGLQLLFYSVGIGQISSEVPQNLSASRPQDRQFILSSKKLLLSDSGFYLCASRGAEDQPQHFGDGTRLSIL.

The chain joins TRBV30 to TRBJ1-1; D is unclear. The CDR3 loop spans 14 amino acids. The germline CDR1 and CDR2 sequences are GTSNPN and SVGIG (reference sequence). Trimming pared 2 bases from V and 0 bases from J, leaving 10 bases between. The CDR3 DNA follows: TGTGCCTGGAGTCACTCACAGATGAACACTGAAGCTTTCTTT. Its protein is CAWSHSQMNTEAFF.